This TCR beta chain stems from a study of OX40 agonist ivuxolimab in advanced cancers. Sequenced by immunoSEQ multiplex PCR; TCRdb stores in-frame clones only, minus some. The table shows 53,000 or so clones, with 84% occurring only once. Germline V gene sequence: CDR1 LNHDA, CDR2 SQIVND (reference sequence). Trimming at V came to 6 bases and at J to 5 bases, leaving 12 bases not matched to a gene. The CDR3 has 15 residues. The clonotype originates from an adult with an advanced solid tumor such as melanoma, head and neck, liver or kidney cancer. The rearrangement uses TRBV19 and TRBJ2-5, with TRBD1 matching over 7 bases. This sample comprised CD4+ or CD8+ T cells sorted from blood, obtained in a trial of the OX40 agonist ivuxolimab. The CDR3 region is CASSLRGGSGETQYF. The CDR3 DNA is TGTGCCAGTAGCCTAAGAGGGGGCTCAGGGGAGACCCAGTACTTC.